This entry describes one T cell receptor beta chain. Sample-barcoded 5' priming and a J-beta primer mix drove a second PCR of roughly 6 to 12 cycles. Every cDNA molecule bore a tag from a template-switch adaptor containing 12 random nucleotides. TCRdb reprocessed the 5' RACE reads with MiXCR, giving one entry per CDR3 protein. The sample consists of about 970,000 distinct CDR3 sequences, roughly 51% of them appearing once. The sample is drawn from a study of blood T cells in healthy people across ages. The CDR3 is 13 amino acids. Looked up from germline, CDR1 is SGHVS and CDR2 is FQNEAQ. V lost 1 base and J 3 bases, leaving 7 bases between the germline ends.

This chain uses TRBV7-8 with TRBJ2-7; D is perhaps TRBD1 (5 bases). This clonotype originated in a woman aged 55-69 years in good health. Sample: blood. The CDR3 is CASSLEDNYEQYF. For the CDR3, the DNA is TGTGCCAGCAGCTTAGAGGACAACTACGAGCAGTACTTC.